Listed here is a single TCR beta chain. Clones were sequenced by immunoSEQ multiplex PCR, and TCRdb holds only the in-frame ones, with some missing. The table includes 53,000 or so clones, 86% detected once. This sample was included in a study of technical replicates of blood from a few donors. The CDR3 is 17 amino acids. Trimming removed 2 bases at V and 7 bases at J, with 18 bases between. Germline V gene lookup returns CDR1 SGHTA and CDR2 FQGNSA. The V call is TRBV7-2, the J call TRBJ1-6; TRBD1 is a possible D gene (5 bases). The material sequenced was PBMCs. The source of this sequence is a human donor in good health. Some clones in this sample may be carry-over from other donors' samples. CDR3 DNA sequence: TGTGCCAGCAGCTTATACCTAAAGGACATATTAAATTCACCCCTCCACTTT. Translating it yields CASSLYLKDILNSPLHF.